A selection of T cell receptor beta chains follows, all from one sample in a study of OX40 agonist ivuxolimab in advanced cancers. Data came from immunoSEQ multiplex PCR; TCRdb stores just in-frame clones and leaves some out. The sample carries about 33,000 clones, around four fifths recorded once. The sample was CD4+ or CD8+ T cells sorted from blood, taken in a trial of the OX40 agonist ivuxolimab. These receptors all come from an adult with an advanced solid tumor such as melanoma, head and neck, liver or kidney cancer. The CDR3 runs from the conserved cysteine through the conserved F or W. Each record gives: clone size, V gene, J gene, D gene, CDR3 protein, CDR3 DNA. D genes are given only for firm matches. Where a row states a size, it is once, few, many or the class of an expanded clone; other rows omit it.

clone_size: NA; v_call: TRBV7-9; j_call: TRBJ2-2; d_call: NA; cdr3_aa: CASSQDSSAGELFF; cdr3_nt: TGTGCCAGCAGCCAAGACAGTTCCGCCGGGGAGCTGTTTTTT
clone_size: NA; v_call: TRBV4-1; j_call: TRBJ1-5; d_call: NA; cdr3_aa: CASSNGLVQPQHF; cdr3_nt: TGCGCCAGCAGTAACGGGCTGGTTCAGCCCCAGCATTTT
clone_size: once; v_call: TRBV5-6; j_call: TRBJ2-2; d_call: NA; cdr3_aa: CASSLALWGHTGELFF; cdr3_nt: TGTGCCAGCAGCTTGGCTTTGTGGGGGCACACCGGGGAGCTGTTTTTT
clone_size: NA; v_call: TRBV12-5; j_call: TRBJ1-2; d_call: NA; cdr3_aa: CASGSGGSRGTF; cdr3_nt: TGTGCTAGTGGTTCAGGTGGTTCCCGGGGCACCTTC
clone_size: NA; v_call: TRBV5-1; j_call: TRBJ1-1; d_call: TRBD1; cdr3_aa: CASSLQGYGGEAFF; cdr3_nt: TGCGCCAGCAGCTTACAGGGGTATGGAGGTGAAGCTTTCTTT
clone_size: NA; v_call: TRBV4-2; j_call: TRBJ1-2; d_call: TRBD1; cdr3_aa: CASSHDRGSYGYTF; cdr3_nt: TGTGCCAGCAGCCACGACAGGGGGAGCTATGGCTACACCTTC
clone_size: NA; v_call: TRBV9; j_call: TRBJ2-3; d_call: NA; cdr3_aa: CASSVEGSGDTQYF; cdr3_nt: TGTGCCAGCAGCGTAGAGGGTAGTGGAGATACGCAGTATTTT
clone_size: NA; v_call: TRBV7-2; j_call: TRBJ2-3; d_call: TRBD1; cdr3_aa: CANEDRVTDTQYF; cdr3_nt: TGTGCCAACGAGGACAGGGTCACAGATACGCAGTATTTT
clone_size: few; v_call: TRBV29-1; j_call: TRBJ1-2; d_call: NA; cdr3_aa: CSVEAENYGYTF; cdr3_nt: TGCAGCGTTGAAGCGGAGAACTATGGCTACACCTTC
clone_size: NA; v_call: TRBV4-3; j_call: TRBJ1-6; d_call: TRBD1; cdr3_aa: CASSQAAGQLSSYNSPLHF; cdr3_nt: TGCGCCAGCAGCCAAGCCGCGGGACAGCTAAGCTCCTATAATTCACCCCTCCACTTT
clone_size: NA; v_call: TRBV11-3; j_call: TRBJ2-5; d_call: TRBD1; cdr3_aa: CASSTGQGGPCETQYF; cdr3_nt: TGTGCCAGCAGCACAGGACAGGGGGGTCCATGCGAGACCCAGTACTTC
clone_size: NA; v_call: TRBV9; j_call: TRBJ2-1; d_call: TRBD1; cdr3_aa: CASSVEGTGYNEQFF; cdr3_nt: TGTGCCAGCAGCGTAGAAGGGACAGGGTACAATGAGCAGTTCTTC
clone_size: NA; v_call: TRBV14; j_call: TRBJ1-5; d_call: TRBD1; cdr3_aa: CASSQQMGQGAYNQPQHF; cdr3_nt: TGTGCCAGCAGCCAGCAAATGGGACAGGGGGCCTACAATCAGCCCCAGCATTTT
clone_size: NA; v_call: TRBV19; j_call: TRBJ2-7; d_call: NA; cdr3_aa: CASSVSANYEQYF; cdr3_nt: TGTGCCAGTAGTGTATCGGCCAACTACGAGCAGTACTTC
clone_size: NA; v_call: TRBV6-5; j_call: TRBJ2-7; d_call: NA; cdr3_aa: CASSWRAGASSYEQYF; cdr3_nt: TGTGCCAGCAGTTGGAGGGCTGGCGCGAGCTCCTACGAGCAGTACTTC
clone_size: few; v_call: TRBV2; j_call: TRBJ2-2; d_call: NA; cdr3_aa: CASSEGEIAPGELFF; cdr3_nt: TGTGCCAGCAGTGAAGGGGAGATAGCACCCGGGGAGCTGTTTTTT
clone_size: NA; v_call: TRBV9; j_call: TRBJ2-5; d_call: NA; cdr3_aa: CASSPNAGAYQETQYF; cdr3_nt: TGTGCCAGCAGCCCTAATGCAGGAGCCTACCAAGAGACCCAGTACTTC
clone_size: NA; v_call: TRBV5-1; j_call: TRBJ2-1; d_call: TRBD2; cdr3_aa: CASSWPAGGSKYNEQFF; cdr3_nt: TGCGCCAGCAGCTGGCCAGCGGGAGGGAGTAAATACAATGAGCAGTTCTTC
clone_size: NA; v_call: TRBV10-3; j_call: TRBJ2-7; d_call: TRBD1; cdr3_aa: CAMSPGQDLGGQYF; cdr3_nt: TGTGCCATGTCGCCCGGACAGGACCTCGGTGGGCAGTACTTC
clone_size: NA; v_call: TRBV5-1; j_call: TRBJ2-1; d_call: TRBD1; cdr3_aa: CASSFVDRAPNNEQFF; cdr3_nt: TGCGCCAGCAGCTTTGTCGACAGGGCTCCGAACAATGAGCAGTTCTTC
clone_size: NA; v_call: TRBV5-1; j_call: TRBJ2-1; d_call: NA; cdr3_aa: CASSLGLNEQFF; cdr3_nt: TGCGCCAGCAGCTTGGGCCTGAATGAGCAGTTCTTC
clone_size: NA; v_call: TRBV15; j_call: TRBJ2-1; d_call: TRBD2; cdr3_aa: CATSWTSGSSSEQFF; cdr3_nt: TGTGCCACCAGCTGGACTAGCGGGAGCAGTAGTGAGCAGTTCTTC
clone_size: NA; v_call: TRBV6-1; j_call: TRBJ2-3; d_call: TRBD1; cdr3_aa: CASKEDRAHTDTQYF; cdr3_nt: TGTGCCAGCAAGGAAGACAGGGCCCACACAGATACGCAGTATTTT
clone_size: NA; v_call: TRBV5-8; j_call: TRBJ1-4; d_call: NA; cdr3_aa: CASSLYQATGAEKLFF; cdr3_nt: TGTGCCAGCAGCTTGTATCAGGCGACAGGTGCTGAAAAACTGTTTTTT
clone_size: NA; v_call: TRBV28; j_call: TRBJ2-7; d_call: NA; cdr3_aa: CASSSRTDSNPAYEQYF; cdr3_nt: TGTGCCAGCAGTTCCCGAACCGACTCCAACCCGGCCTACGAGCAGTACTTC
clone_size: NA; v_call: TRBV2; j_call: TRBJ2-5; d_call: TRBD2; cdr3_aa: CASSTAGTRAQETQYF; cdr3_nt: TGTGCCAGCAGTACAGCCGGGACTAGGGCGCAAGAGACCCAGTACTTC
clone_size: once; v_call: TRBV28; j_call: TRBJ2-1; d_call: NA; cdr3_aa: CASTHRDEQFF; cdr3_nt: TGTGCCAGCACCCATAGGGATGAGCAGTTCTTC
clone_size: NA; v_call: TRBV4-3; j_call: TRBJ2-3; d_call: NA; cdr3_aa: CATHCWRGYTDTQYF; cdr3_nt: TGCGCCACTCATTGCTGGAGGGGTTACACAGATACGCAGTATTTT
clone_size: NA; v_call: TRBV12-2; j_call: TRBJ1-1; d_call: NA; cdr3_aa: CASRIDCSMNTEAFF; cdr3_nt: TGTGCAAGTCGCATCGACTGTAGCATGAACACTGAAGCTTTCTTT
clone_size: NA; v_call: TRBV9; j_call: TRBJ2-1; d_call: NA; cdr3_aa: CASSVAARPTYNEQFF; cdr3_nt: TGTGCCAGCAGCGTAGCGGCACGGCCAACCTACAATGAGCAGTTCTTC
clone_size: medium-sized; v_call: TRBV4-3; j_call: TRBJ2-7; d_call: NA; cdr3_aa: CASSQATGTVVYEQYF; cdr3_nt: TGCGCCAGCAGCCAAGCGACCGGGACCGTAGTCTACGAGCAGTACTTC
clone_size: NA; v_call: TRBV15; j_call: TRBJ1-5; d_call: TRBD1; cdr3_aa: CATSSTRQGFNQPQHF; cdr3_nt: TGTGCCACCAGCAGTACCAGACAGGGGTTCAATCAGCCCCAGCATTTT
clone_size: NA; v_call: TRBV7-2; j_call: TRBJ1-1; d_call: NA; cdr3_aa: CASSSLQYTEAFF; cdr3_nt: TGTGCCAGCAGCTCCTTACAGTACACTGAAGCTTTCTTT
clone_size: NA; v_call: TRBV28; j_call: TRBJ2-3; d_call: TRBD2; cdr3_aa: CASSIAGTSTDTQYF; cdr3_nt: TGTGCCAGCAGTATAGCGGGGACGAGCACAGATACGCAGTATTTT
clone_size: NA; v_call: TRBV6-5; j_call: TRBJ2-1; d_call: TRBD1; cdr3_aa: CASAGTGGLLQFF; cdr3_nt: TGTGCCAGCGCCGGGACAGGGGGTTTATTGCAGTTCTTC
clone_size: NA; v_call: TRBV9; j_call: TRBJ2-1; d_call: TRBD1; cdr3_aa: CASSERTGGNEQFF; cdr3_nt: TGTGCCAGCAGCGAGAGGACAGGGGGCAATGAGCAGTTCTTC
clone_size: NA; v_call: TRBV27; j_call: TRBJ2-1; d_call: TRBD1; cdr3_aa: CASSFLTGMRGDEQFF; cdr3_nt: TGTGCCAGCAGTTTCTTGACAGGGATGAGGGGCGATGAGCAGTTCTTC
clone_size: NA; v_call: TRBV11-3; j_call: TRBJ2-7; d_call: TRBD2; cdr3_aa: CASSSYSGASSYEQYF; cdr3_nt: TGTGCCAGCAGCTCCTATAGCGGGGCGAGCTCCTACGAGCAGTACTTC
clone_size: medium-sized; v_call: TRBV19; j_call: TRBJ2-7; d_call: TRBD2; cdr3_aa: CASSNAAGGSWEQYF; cdr3_nt: TGTGCCAGTAGTAACGCGGCGGGGGGCAGCTGGGAGCAGTACTTC
clone_size: NA; v_call: TRBV10-3; j_call: TRBJ2-1; d_call: TRBD2; cdr3_aa: CAISATSGSSYNEQFF; cdr3_nt: TGTGCCATCAGTGCCACTAGCGGGAGCTCCTACAATGAGCAGTTCTTC
clone_size: NA; v_call: TRBV27; j_call: TRBJ1-5; d_call: TRBD1; cdr3_aa: CASSAGGQGYQPQHF; cdr3_nt: TGTGCCAGCAGTGCAGGTGGACAGGGTTACCAGCCCCAGCATTTT
clone_size: NA; v_call: TRBV11-2; j_call: TRBJ2-7; d_call: NA; cdr3_aa: CASSHPGGTYEQYF; cdr3_nt: TGTGCCAGCAGCCATCCAGGGGGGACCTACGAGCAGTACTTC